This TCR beta chain comes out of a study of CD4 and CD8 cells across lung adenocarcinoma regions. TCRdb used MiXCR to reprocess the PCR reads, holding one entry per CDR3 protein. Of 5,500 to 7,500 distinct CDR3 sequences listed, approximately 50% are singletons. The patients had localized lung adenocarcinoma, a non-small cell subtype. What was sequenced was CD8+ T cells from the center of a lung tumor. This clonotype originated in a female donor with lung adenocarcinoma. The CD4 and CD8 labels of this study may be unreliable.

CDR3 protein: CATPPGRISTDTQYF. CDR3 DNA sequence: TGTGCCACACCCCCGGGACGGATTAGCACAGATACGCAGTATTTT. The rearrangement uses TRBV5-8 and TRBJ2-3, with D perhaps matching TRBD1 or TRBD2 (5 bases each). Germline V gene lookup returns CDR1 SGHTS and CDR2 YDEGEE. This CDR3 is built from 15 residues. Trimming cost V 9 bases and J 0 bases, with 17 bases left between them.